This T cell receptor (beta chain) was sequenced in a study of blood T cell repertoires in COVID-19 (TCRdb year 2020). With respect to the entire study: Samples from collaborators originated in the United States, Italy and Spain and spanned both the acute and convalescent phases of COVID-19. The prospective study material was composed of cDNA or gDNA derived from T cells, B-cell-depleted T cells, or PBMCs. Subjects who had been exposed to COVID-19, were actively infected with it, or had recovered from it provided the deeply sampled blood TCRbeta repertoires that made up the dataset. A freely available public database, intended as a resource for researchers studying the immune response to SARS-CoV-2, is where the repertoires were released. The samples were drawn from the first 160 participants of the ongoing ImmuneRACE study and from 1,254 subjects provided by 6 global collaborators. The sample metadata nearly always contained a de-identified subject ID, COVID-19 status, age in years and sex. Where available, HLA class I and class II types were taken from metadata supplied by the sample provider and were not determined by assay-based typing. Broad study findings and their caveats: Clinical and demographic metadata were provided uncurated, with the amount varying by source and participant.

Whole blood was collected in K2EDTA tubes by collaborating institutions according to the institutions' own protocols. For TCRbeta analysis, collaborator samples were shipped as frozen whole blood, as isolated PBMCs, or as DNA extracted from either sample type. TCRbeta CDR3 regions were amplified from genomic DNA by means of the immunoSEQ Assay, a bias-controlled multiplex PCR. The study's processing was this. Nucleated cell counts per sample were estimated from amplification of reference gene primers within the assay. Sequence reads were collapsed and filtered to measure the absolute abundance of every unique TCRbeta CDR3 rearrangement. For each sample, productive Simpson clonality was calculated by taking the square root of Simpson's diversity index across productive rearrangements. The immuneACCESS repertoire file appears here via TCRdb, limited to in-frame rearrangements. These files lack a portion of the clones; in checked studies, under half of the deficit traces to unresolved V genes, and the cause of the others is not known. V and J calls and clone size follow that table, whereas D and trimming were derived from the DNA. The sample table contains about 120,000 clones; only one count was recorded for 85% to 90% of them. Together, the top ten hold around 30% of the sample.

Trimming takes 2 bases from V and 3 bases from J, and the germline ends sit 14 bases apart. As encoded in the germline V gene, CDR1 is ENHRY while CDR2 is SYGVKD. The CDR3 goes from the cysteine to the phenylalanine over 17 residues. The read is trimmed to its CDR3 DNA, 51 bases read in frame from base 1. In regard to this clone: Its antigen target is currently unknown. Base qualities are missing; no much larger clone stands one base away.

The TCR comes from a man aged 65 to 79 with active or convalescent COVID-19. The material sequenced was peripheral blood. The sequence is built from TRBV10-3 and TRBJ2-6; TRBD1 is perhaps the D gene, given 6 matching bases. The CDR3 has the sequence CAISETGHFGGANVLTF. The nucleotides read TGTGCCATCAGTGAGACGGGACACTTTGGTGGGGCCAACGTCCTGACTTTC.